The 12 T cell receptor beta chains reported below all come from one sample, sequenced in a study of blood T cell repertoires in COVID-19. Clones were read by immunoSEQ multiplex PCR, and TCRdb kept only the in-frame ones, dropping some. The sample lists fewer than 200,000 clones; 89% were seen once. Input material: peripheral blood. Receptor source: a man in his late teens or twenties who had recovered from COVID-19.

The CDR3 loop reads CSALGQGHYGYTF. DNA for the CDR3: TGCAGCGCCTTGGGACAGGGGCACTATGGCTACACCTTC. V gene TRBV29-1 combines with J gene TRBJ1-2; TRBD1 aligns across 10 bases. V lost 7 bases, J lost 3 bases, and 5 bases stayed unmatched. The CDR3 spans 13 residues. CDR1 is SQVTM and CDR2 is ANQGSEA in the germline V gene.

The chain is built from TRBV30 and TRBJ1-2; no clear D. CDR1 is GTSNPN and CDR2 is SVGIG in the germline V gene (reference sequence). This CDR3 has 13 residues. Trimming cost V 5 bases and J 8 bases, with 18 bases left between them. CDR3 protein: CAWGHGRTGGYTF. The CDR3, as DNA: TGTGCCTGGGGGCATGGCCGAACGGGGGGCTACACCTTC. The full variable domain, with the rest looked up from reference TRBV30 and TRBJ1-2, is SQTIHQWPATLVQPVGSPLSLECTVEGTSNPNLYWYRQAAGRGLQLLFYSVGIGQISSEVPQNLSASRPQDRQFILSSKKLLLSDSGFYLCAWGHGRTGGYTFGSGTRLTVV.

The CDR3 coding sequence is TGTGCCAGCAGTCTAGACAGGTTTTCACCCCTCCACTTT. This sequence encodes CASSLDRFSPLHF. The chain employs TRBV12-3 or TRBV12-4 and TRBJ1-6; a weak D match, TRBD1 (6 bases). Trimming shortened V by 5 bases and J by 9 bases, and 11 bases separated the two germline ends. The CDR3 loop spans 13 amino acids.

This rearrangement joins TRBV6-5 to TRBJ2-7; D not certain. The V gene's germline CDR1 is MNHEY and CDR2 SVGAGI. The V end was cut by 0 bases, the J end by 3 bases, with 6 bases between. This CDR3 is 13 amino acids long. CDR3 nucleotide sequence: TGTGCCAGCAGTTACTCGAACAGCTACGAGCAGTACTTC. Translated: CASSYSNSYEQYF.

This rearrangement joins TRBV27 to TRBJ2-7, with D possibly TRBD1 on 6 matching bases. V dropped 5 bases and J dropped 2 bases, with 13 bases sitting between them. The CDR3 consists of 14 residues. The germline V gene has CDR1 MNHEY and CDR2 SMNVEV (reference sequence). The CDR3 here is CASSQLGGTYEQYF. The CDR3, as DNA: TGTGCCAGCAGTCAACTAGGGGGAACCTACGAGCAGTACTTC.

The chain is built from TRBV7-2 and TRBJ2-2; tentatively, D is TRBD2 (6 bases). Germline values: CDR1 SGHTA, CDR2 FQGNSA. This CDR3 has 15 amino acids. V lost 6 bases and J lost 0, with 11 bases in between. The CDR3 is CASRSSGTNTGELFF. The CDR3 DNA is TGTGCCAGCAGAAGTAGCGGTACGAACACCGGGGAGCTGTTTTTT.

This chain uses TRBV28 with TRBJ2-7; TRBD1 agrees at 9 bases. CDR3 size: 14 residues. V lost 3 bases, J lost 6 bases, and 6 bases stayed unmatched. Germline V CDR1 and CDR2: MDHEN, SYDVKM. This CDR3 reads CASSLGDRDGEQYF. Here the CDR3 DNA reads TGTGCCAGCAGTTTGGGGGACAGGGACGGCGAGCAGTACTTC.

CDR3 loop: CASSIWADPEPQHF. The CDR3, as DNA: TGTGCCAGTAGTATTTGGGCAGACCCGGAGCCCCAGCATTTT. This rearrangement joins TRBV19 to TRBJ1-5; D ambiguous. V lost 3 bases and J lost 8, with 14 bases in between. The germline gives CDR1 LNHDA, CDR2 SQIVND (reference sequence). The CDR3 runs 14 residues.

The CDR3 coding sequence is TGTGCAAGTCGCTTAGAACGGACAGGCTATACCTTCTCCTACGAGCAGTACTTC. Its protein is CASRLERTGYTFSYEQYF. V usage is TRBV12-2 and J usage is TRBJ2-7; the D call of TRBD1 is as the table states it, not checked on the DNA. TRBV12-2 is deemed a pseudogene. This CDR3 is 18 amino acids long.

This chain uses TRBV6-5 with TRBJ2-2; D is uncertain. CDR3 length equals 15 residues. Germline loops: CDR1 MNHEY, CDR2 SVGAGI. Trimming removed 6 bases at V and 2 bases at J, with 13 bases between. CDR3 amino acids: CASRKAQTNTGELFF. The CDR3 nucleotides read TGTGCCAGCAGGAAGGCACAGACAAACACCGGGGAGCTGTTTTTT.

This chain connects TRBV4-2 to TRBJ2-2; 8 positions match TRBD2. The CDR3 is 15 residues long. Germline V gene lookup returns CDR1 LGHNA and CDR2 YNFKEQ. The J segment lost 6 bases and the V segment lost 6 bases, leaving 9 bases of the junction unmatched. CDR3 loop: CASRQAAGVAGELFF. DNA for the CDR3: TGTGCCAGCAGGCAGGCAGCGGGGGTGGCCGGGGAGCTGTTTTTT.

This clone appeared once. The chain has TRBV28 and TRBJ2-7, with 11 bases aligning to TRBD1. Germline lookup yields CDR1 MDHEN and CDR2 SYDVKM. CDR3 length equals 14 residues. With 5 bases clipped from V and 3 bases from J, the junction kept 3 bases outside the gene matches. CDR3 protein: CASSRTGGLYEQYF. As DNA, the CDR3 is TGTGCCAGCAGTCGGACAGGGGGCCTCTACGAGCAGTACTTC.